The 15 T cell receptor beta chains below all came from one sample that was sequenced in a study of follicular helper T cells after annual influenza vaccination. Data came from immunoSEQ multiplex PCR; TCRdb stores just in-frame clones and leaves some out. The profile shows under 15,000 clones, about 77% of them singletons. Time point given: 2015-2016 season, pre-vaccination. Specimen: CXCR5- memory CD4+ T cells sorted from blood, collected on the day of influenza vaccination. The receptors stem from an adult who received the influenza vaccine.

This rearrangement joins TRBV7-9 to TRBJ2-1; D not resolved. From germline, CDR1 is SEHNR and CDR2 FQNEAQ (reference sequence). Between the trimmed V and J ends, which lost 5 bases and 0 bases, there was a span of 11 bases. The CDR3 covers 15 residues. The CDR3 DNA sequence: TGTGCCAGCAGCCCAAAGGAAAGCTCCTACAATGAGCAGTTCTTC. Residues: CASSPKESSYNEQFF.

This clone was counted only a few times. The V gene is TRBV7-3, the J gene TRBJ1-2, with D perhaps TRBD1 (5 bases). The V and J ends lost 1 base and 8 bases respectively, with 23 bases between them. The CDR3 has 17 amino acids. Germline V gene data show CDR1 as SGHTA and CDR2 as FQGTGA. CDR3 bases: TGTGCCAGCAGCTTAAGGGGACCCCGCCGTGAAGGGGAGGGCTACACCTTC. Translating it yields CASSLRGPRREGEGYTF.

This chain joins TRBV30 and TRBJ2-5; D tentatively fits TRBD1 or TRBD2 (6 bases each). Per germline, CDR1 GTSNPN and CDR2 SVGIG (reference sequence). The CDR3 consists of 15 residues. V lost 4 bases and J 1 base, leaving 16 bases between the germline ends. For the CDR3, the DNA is TGTGCCTGGAATACCGGGGGACAACTCCAAGAGACCCAGTACTTC. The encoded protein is CAWNTGGQLQETQYF.

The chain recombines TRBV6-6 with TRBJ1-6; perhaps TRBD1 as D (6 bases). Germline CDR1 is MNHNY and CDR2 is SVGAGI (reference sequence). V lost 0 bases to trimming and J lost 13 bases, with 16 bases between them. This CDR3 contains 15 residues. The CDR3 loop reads CASSYSVQGGSPLHF. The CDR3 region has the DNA TGTGCCAGCAGTTACTCGGTACAGGGTGGATCTCCCCTCCACTTT.

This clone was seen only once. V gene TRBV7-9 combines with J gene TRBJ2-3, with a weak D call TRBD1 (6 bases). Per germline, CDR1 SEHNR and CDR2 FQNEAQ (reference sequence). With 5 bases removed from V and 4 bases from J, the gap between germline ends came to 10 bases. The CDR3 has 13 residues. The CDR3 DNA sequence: TGTGCCAGCAGCACTTCAGGGGCAGATACGCAGTATTTT. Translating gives CASSTSGADTQYF.

CDR3 residues: CASSFEPGQLTGELFF. The CDR3 bases are TGCGCCAGCAGCTTCGAACCGGGACAGCTCACCGGGGAGCTGTTTTTT. The chain uses TRBV5-1 and TRBJ2-2; TRBD1 aligns across 7 bases. CDR3 length equals 16 residues. The ends lost 2 bases at V and 4 bases at J; junction bases unmatched: 8. The germline V gene encodes CDR1 SGHRS and CDR2 YFSETQ.

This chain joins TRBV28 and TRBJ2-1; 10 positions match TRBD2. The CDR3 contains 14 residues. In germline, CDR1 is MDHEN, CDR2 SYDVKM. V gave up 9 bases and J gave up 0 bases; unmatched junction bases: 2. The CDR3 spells CASKRGGSYNEQFF. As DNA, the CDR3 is TGTGCCAGTAAGCGGGGGGGCTCCTACAATGAGCAGTTCTTC.

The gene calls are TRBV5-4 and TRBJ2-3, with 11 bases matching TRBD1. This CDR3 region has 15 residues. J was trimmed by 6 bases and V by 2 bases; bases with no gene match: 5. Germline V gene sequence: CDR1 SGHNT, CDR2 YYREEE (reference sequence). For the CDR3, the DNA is TGTGCCAGCAGCTTCCGGACAGGGGGCGTTGATACGCAGTATTTT. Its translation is CASSFRTGGVDTQYF.

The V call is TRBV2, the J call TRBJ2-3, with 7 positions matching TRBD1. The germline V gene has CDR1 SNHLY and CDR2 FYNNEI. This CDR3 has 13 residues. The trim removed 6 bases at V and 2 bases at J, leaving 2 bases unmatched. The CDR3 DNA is TGTGCCAGCAGGGGACAGTACACAGATACGCAGTATTTT. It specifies CASRGQYTDTQYF.

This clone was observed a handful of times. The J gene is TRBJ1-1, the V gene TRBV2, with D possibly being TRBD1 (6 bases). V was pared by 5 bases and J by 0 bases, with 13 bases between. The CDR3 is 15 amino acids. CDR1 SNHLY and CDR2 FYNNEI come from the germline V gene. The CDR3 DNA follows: TGTGCCAGCAGTCCACGGGACACTTTGAACACTGAAGCTTTCTTT. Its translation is CASSPRDTLNTEAFF. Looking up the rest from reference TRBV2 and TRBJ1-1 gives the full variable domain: EPEVTQTPSHQVTQMGQEVILRCVPISNHLYFYWYRQILGQKVEFLVSFYNNEISEKSEIFDDQFSVERPDGSNFTLKIRSTKLEDSAMYFCASSPRDTLNTEAFFGQGTRLTVV.

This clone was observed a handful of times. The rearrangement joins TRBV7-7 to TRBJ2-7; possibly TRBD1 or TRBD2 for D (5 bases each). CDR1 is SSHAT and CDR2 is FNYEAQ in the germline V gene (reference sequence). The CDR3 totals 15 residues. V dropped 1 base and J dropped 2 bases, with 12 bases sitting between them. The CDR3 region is CASSLGAQGAYEQYF. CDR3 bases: TGTGCCAGCAGCTTAGGGGCGCAGGGAGCCTACGAGCAGTACTTC.

This chain's CDR3 is CASRISLGNTEAFF. In DNA form, the CDR3 reads TGTGCCAGCAGAATATCTCTAGGGAACACTGAAGCTTTCTTT. The rearrangement uses TRBV28 and TRBJ1-1; D ambiguous. Trimming took 6 bases from V and 1 from J, leaving 12 bases between them. CDR3 length: 14 amino acids. Per germline, CDR1 MDHEN and CDR2 SYDVKM.

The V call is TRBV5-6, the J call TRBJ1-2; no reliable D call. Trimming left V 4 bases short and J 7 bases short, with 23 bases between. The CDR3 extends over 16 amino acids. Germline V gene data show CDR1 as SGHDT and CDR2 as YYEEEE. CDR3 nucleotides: TGTGCCAGCAGCGCGATCCATGTGGGCAGTAAGGCTGGCTACACCTTC. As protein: CASSAIHVGSKAGYTF. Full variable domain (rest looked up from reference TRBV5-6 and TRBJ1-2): DAGVTQSPTHLIKTRGQQVTLRCSPKSGHDTVSWYQQALGQGPQFIFQYYEEEERQRGNFPDRFSGHQFPNYSSELNVNALLLGDSALYLCASSAIHVGSKAGYTFGSGTRLTVV.

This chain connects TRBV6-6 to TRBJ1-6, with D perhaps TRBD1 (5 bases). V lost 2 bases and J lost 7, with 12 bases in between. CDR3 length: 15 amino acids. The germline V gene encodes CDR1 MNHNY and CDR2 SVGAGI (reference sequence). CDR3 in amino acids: CASSYSGTQNSPLHF. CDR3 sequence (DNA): TGTGCCAGCAGTTACAGTGGGACTCAAAATTCACCCCTCCACTTT.

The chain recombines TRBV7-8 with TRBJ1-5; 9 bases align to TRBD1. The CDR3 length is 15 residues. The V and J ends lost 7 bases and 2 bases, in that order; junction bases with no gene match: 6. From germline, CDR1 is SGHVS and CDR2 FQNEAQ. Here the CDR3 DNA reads TGTGCCAGCACCGGTAGGACAGGGGGCAATCAGCCCCAGCATTTT. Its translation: CASTGRTGGNQPQHF. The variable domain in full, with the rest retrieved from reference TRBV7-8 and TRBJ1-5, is GAGVSQSPRYKVAKRGQDVALRCDPISGHVSLFWYQQALGQGPEFLTYFQNEAQLDKSGLPSDRFFAERPEGSVSTLKIQRTQQEDSAVYLCASTGRTGGNQPQHFGDGTRLSIL.